This T cell receptor beta chain derives from a study of blood T cell repertoires in COVID-19. Looking at the study overall: Both acute and convalescent COVID-19 samples were obtained from the United States, Italy and Spain. T cells, B-cell-depleted T cells, or PBMCs provided the cDNA or gDNA that served as material.

This CDR3 spans 15 amino acids. Germline CDR1 reads SGHTA; CDR2 reads FQGTGA. Trimming stripped 5 bases from V and 1 base from J, with 14 bases between. Only in-frame clones appear in the TCRdb table, and some are missing; sequencing was by immunoSEQ multiplex PCR. The sample yields roughly 360,000 clones, around four fifths seen once. The source is a woman in her 50s who had recovered from COVID-19. The chain recombines TRBV7-3 with TRBJ1-1; D might be TRBD1 (5 bases). What was sequenced was PBMCs or T cells enriched from blood (not recorded which). CDR3 sequence (DNA): TGTGCCAGCAGCCCAATAGACAGTCCGAACACTGAAGCTTTCTTT. This translates into CASSPIDSPNTEAFF.